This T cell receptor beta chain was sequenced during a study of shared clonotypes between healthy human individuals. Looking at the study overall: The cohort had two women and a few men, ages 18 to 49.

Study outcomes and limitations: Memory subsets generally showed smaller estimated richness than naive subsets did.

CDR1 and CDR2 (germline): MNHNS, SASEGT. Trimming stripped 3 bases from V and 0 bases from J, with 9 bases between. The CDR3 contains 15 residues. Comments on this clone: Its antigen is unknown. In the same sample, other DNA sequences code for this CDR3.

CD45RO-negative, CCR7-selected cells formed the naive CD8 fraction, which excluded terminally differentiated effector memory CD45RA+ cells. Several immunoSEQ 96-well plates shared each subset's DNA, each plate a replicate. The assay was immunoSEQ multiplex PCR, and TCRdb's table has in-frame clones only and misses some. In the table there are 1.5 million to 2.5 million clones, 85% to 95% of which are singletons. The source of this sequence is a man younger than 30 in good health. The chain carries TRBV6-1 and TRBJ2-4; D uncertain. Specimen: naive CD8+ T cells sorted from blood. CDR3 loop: CASSEIGLAKNIQYF. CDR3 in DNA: TGTGCCAGCAGTGAGATAGGGCTAGCCAAAAACATTCAGTACTTC.